A single sample is the source of the 32 T cell receptor beta chains below, sequenced in a study of OX40 agonist ivuxolimab in advanced cancers. TCRdb's table, derived via immunoSEQ multiplex PCR, lists solely in-frame clones and lacks some. Found here are tens of thousands of clones, about 91% of them singletons; the top ten hold 13%. The material sequenced was CD4+ or CD8+ T cells sorted from blood, taken in a trial of the OX40 agonist ivuxolimab. These receptors came from an adult with an advanced solid tumor such as melanoma, head and neck, liver or kidney cancer.

V usage is TRBV5-6 and J usage is TRBJ2-5, with D unresolved. The V gene's germline CDR1 is SGHDT and CDR2 YYEEEE. V was shortened by 7 bases and J by 5 bases, with 21 bases between the two germline ends. The CDR3 has 15 residues. CDR3 in DNA: TGTGCCAGCGGCCAGTCGCCCCCACTCGAGGAGACCCAGTACTTC. This gives the protein CASGQSPPLEETQYF.

The chain joins TRBV10-3 to TRBJ1-1; D is possibly TRBD1 (6 bases). Germline V gives CDR1 ENHRY, CDR2 SYGVKD. This CDR3 has 14 residues. V lost 6 bases, J lost 0 bases, and 11 bases lay in between. The CDR3, as DNA: TGTGCCATCAGCGAGGGGGGTGTGAACACTGAAGCTTTCTTT. Residues: CAISEGGVNTEAFF.

This rearrangement joins TRBV28 to TRBJ2-1; TRBD2 matches at 8 bases. Germline-derived CDR1 and CDR2 are MDHEN and SYDVKM. V shed 4 bases, J shed 8 bases, and the junction held 1 base outside the gene matches. The CDR3 has 12 amino acids. CDR3 DNA sequence: TGTGCCAGCAGTTCACTAGCGGATGAGCAGTTCTTC. Amino acid sequence: CASSSLADEQFF. Together with reference TRBV28 and TRBJ2-1, the CDR3 gives the full variable domain: DVKVTQSSRYLVKRTGEKVFLECVQDMDHENMFWYRQDPGLGLRLIYFSYDVKMKEKGDIPEGYSVSREKKERFSLILESASTNQTSMYLCASSSLADEQFFGPGTRLTVL.

This chain uses TRBV4-1 with TRBJ1-3; D possibly corresponds to TRBD1 (5 bases). The CDR3 spans 15 residues. Trimming removed 0 bases from V and 4 bases from J, with 10 bases in between. Germline V CDR1 and CDR2: MGHRA, YSYEKL. The CDR3 bases are TGCGCCAGCAGCCAAGATCAGGGAGCAGGAAACACCATATATTTT. Translating gives CASSQDQGAGNTIYF.

This clone occurred a few times. The chain recombines TRBV25-1 with TRBJ1-5; 9 bases are shared with TRBD1. Germline assignment: CDR1 MGHDK and CDR2 SYGVNS. CDR3 length: 18 residues. Losses at the gene ends were 0 bases for V and 5 bases for J; bases not matched to a gene: 11. The CDR3: CASSEYRTGTGIDQPQHF. CDR3 sequence (DNA): TGTGCCAGCAGTGAATATCGGACCGGGACAGGGATAGATCAGCCCCAGCATTTT.

V is TRBV23-1 and J is TRBJ2-1, with 11 bases that match TRBD1. TRBV23-1 is known as an ORF, though its function is uncertain. The CDR3 sequence is 18 residues long. V dropped 7 bases and J dropped 0; count of bases not matched to a gene: 11. CDR3 sequence (DNA): TGCGCCAGCACCCCGGACAGGGGGCGTCCGAGCTCCTACAATGAGCAGTTCTTC. As protein: CASTPDRGRPSSYNEQFF.

This chain uses TRBV5-1 with TRBJ2-3; tentatively, D is TRBD2 (5 bases). With 0 bases removed from V and 4 bases from J, the gap between germline ends came to 12 bases. The CDR3 consists of 15 residues. From germline, CDR1 is SGHRS and CDR2 YFSETQ. The DNA of the CDR3 is TGCGCCAGCAGCTTGGAGAGGGCCGCCGCAGATACGCAGTATTTT. Translation gives CASSLERAAADTQYF.

This rearrangement joins TRBV9 to TRBJ1-3; D unclear. Trimming left V 4 bases short and J 1 base short, with 21 bases between. In germline, CDR1 is SGDLS, CDR2 YYNGEE. This CDR3 is built from 18 residues. The CDR3 sequence: CASSHTPDDLGSGNTIYF. CDR3 coding DNA: TGTGCCAGCAGCCACACTCCCGATGATCTAGGATCTGGAAACACCATATATTTT. Full variable domain (rest looked up from reference TRBV9 and TRBJ1-3): DSGVTQTPKHLITATGQRVTLRCSPRSGDLSVYWYQQSLDQGLQFLIQYYNGEERAKGNILERFSAQQFPDLHSELNLSSLELGDSALYFCASSHTPDDLGSGNTIYFGEGSWLTVV.

This sequence joins TRBV6-1 and TRBJ2-1; D possibly matches TRBD1 or TRBD2 (5 bases each). Between the trimmed V and J ends, which lost 6 bases and 7 bases, there was a span of 10 bases. Looked up from germline, CDR1 is MNHNS and CDR2 is SASEGT. CDR3 length equals 12 residues. The CDR3 nucleotides are TGTGCCAGCAGATGGGGGAGAAATGAGCAGTTCTTC. It codes for CASRWGRNEQFF.

This rearrangement joins TRBV15 to TRBJ1-5; possibly TRBD1 for D (6 bases). The CDR3 covers 16 residues. Per germline, CDR1 LNHNV and CDR2 YYDKDF (reference sequence). Trimming pared 0 bases from V and 2 bases from J, leaving 11 bases between. CDR3 in DNA: TGTGCCACCAGCAGAGATCTACAGGGAGGCAATCAGCCCCAGCATTTT. Translation: CATSRDLQGGNQPQHF.

The chain's CDR3 is CASSVDGSYQPQHF. The CDR3 DNA follows: TGTGCCAGCAGCGTAGACGGCAGCTATCAGCCCCAGCATTTT. The chain joins TRBV9 to TRBJ1-5; D is undetermined. The germline V gene encodes CDR1 SGDLS and CDR2 YYNGEE. This CDR3 has 14 amino acids. V was pared by 0 bases and J by 5 bases, with 9 bases between.

The chain combines TRBV27 with TRBJ1-1; D is perhaps TRBD1 (6 bases). This CDR3 comprises 16 residues. Trimming removed 5 bases from V and 0 bases from J, with 16 bases in between. Germline V lookup: CDR1 MNHEY, CDR2 SMNVEV (reference sequence). CDR3 DNA sequence: TGTGCCAGCAGTCAGGGAGGGGGGCTGGTGAACACTGAAGCTTTCTTT. Protein: CASSQGGGLVNTEAFF.

The chain joins TRBV4-1 to TRBJ2-1; D ambiguous. Germline V gives CDR1 MGHRA, CDR2 YSYEKL. Trimming took off 0 bases at V and 2 bases at J, with 5 bases between the two ends. This CDR3 comprises 14 residues. The CDR3 coding sequence is TGCGCCAGCAGCCAAGATGTAGCCTACAATGAGCAGTTCTTC. Protein sequence: CASSQDVAYNEQFF.

This clone was picked up one time. The V gene is TRBV7-9, the J gene TRBJ1-4, with D unclear. CDR3 length equals 12 residues. CDR1 and CDR2 from the germline V gene are SEHNR and FQNEAQ (reference sequence). Trimming stripped 2 bases from V and 7 bases from J, with 5 bases between. CDR3 coding DNA: TGTGCCAGCAGCTTATTACGTGAAAAACTGTTTTTT. Translated: CASSLLREKLFF.

The CDR3 coding sequence is TGTGCCAGCAGCCGGACAGCCACCTATGAAAAACTGTTTTTT. It yields the protein CASSRTATYEKLFF. The chain uses TRBV11-2 and TRBJ1-4, with D perhaps matching TRBD1 (6 bases). Germline assignment: CDR1 SGHAT and CDR2 FQNNGV. Trimming left V 5 bases short and J 6 bases short, with 13 bases between. The CDR3 covers 14 residues.

V is TRBV4-2 and J is TRBJ2-3; 12 nucleotides align to TRBD1. The V and J ends lost 2 bases and 5 bases, in that order; junction bases with no gene match: 14. The CDR3 totals 19 residues. In germline, CDR1 is LGHNA, CDR2 YNFKEQ. In nucleotides, the CDR3 is TGTGCCAGCAGCCAACCGCCAGGGACAGGGGGCTCTTTTGGAGATACGCAGTATTTT. Translated: CASSQPPGTGGSFGDTQYF.

V usage is TRBV6-5 and J usage is TRBJ2-1; no definite D call. Per germline, CDR1 MNHEY and CDR2 SVGAGI. Trimming took off 2 bases at V and 9 bases at J, with 11 bases between the two ends. This CDR3 region has 13 residues. The CDR3 reads CASSYLLGGEQFF. Written as DNA, the CDR3 is TGTGCCAGCAGTTACCTTCTCGGCGGTGAGCAGTTCTTC.

The gene calls are TRBV27 and TRBJ2-7, with D maybe TRBD2 (6 bases). Germline-derived CDR1 and CDR2 are MNHEY and SMNVEV (reference sequence). The germline V and J ends were trimmed by 3 bases and 3 bases, with 12 bases remaining between them. The CDR3 is 14 amino acids. The CDR3 DNA is TGTGCCAGCAGTTTTAGCGGAGCCTTCTACGAGCAGTACTTC. Translating gives CASSFSGAFYEQYF.

The rearrangement links TRBV20-1 to TRBJ2-3, with D possibly matching TRBD1 (5 bases). Germline V CDR1 and CDR2: DFQATT, SNEGSKA (reference sequence). The CDR3 is 11 residues long. Trimming pared 2 bases from V and 5 bases from J, leaving 5 bases between. DNA for the CDR3: TGCAGTGCTAGAAGGGGAGATACGCAGTATTTT. Residues: CSARRGDTQYF.

V is TRBV4-1 and J is TRBJ2-7; D is perhaps TRBD1 or TRBD2 (5 bases each). Germline CDR1 MGHRA, CDR2 YSYEKL. The ends were cut back, 1 base at V and 3 bases at J, with 13 bases in the middle. The CDR3 is made up of 15 amino acids. As DNA, the CDR3 is TGCGCCAGCAGCCAAGTACGGGGCCGGTACTACGAGCAGTACTTC. This encodes CASSQVRGRYYEQYF.

The V gene is TRBV27, the J gene TRBJ1-1; 7 nucleotides agree with TRBD1. Germline V gives CDR1 MNHEY, CDR2 SMNVEV (reference sequence). V trimming: 4 bases; J trimming: 0 bases; junction bases outside the gene matches: 2. This CDR3 comprises 14 residues. CDR3 coding DNA: TGTGCCAGCAGTTCAGGACAGGTGAACACTGAAGCTTTCTTT. Protein sequence: CASSSGQVNTEAFF.

Concerning this clone: Other DNA sequences in the same sample also yield this CDR3. V and J are TRBV5-6 and TRBJ2-5; 9 bases align to TRBD2. The V and J ends lost 0 bases and 4 bases, in that order; junction bases with no gene match: 7. The CDR3 extends over 16 amino acids. Germline V gives CDR1 SGHDT, CDR2 YYEEEE. CDR3 in DNA: TGTGCCAGCAGCTTGGGTTTAGCGGGAGAGGGAGAGACCCAGTACTTC. Translated, it gives CASSLGLAGEGETQYF.

The genes are TRBV27 and TRBJ2-5; 15 bases map to TRBD2. The V gene end was trimmed by 8 bases and the J gene end by 1 base; junction bases not matched to a gene: 2. The germline V gene has CDR1 MNHEY and CDR2 SMNVEV (reference sequence). CDR3 size: 15 residues. CDR3 nucleotides: TGTGCCAGCTGGGGACTAGCGGGGGGCCAAGAGACCCAGTACTTC. Protein sequence: CASWGLAGGQETQYF.

V and J are TRBV18 and TRBJ1-1; D remains unclear. The CDR3 is 15 residues long. CDR1 is KGHSH, CDR2 LQKENI, per germline. V lost 0 bases and J lost 3, with 11 bases in between. The CDR3 nucleotides are TGTGCCAGCTCACCACCGGTGGGCTCGGACACTGAAGCTTTCTTT. Protein: CASSPPVGSDTEAFF.

The J gene is TRBJ2-7, the V gene TRBV5-1; D gene uncertain. V dropped 4 bases and J dropped 3 bases, with 17 bases sitting between them. The CDR3 has 15 residues. CDR1 and CDR2 (germline): SGHRS, YFSETQ. Written as DNA, the CDR3 is TGCGCCAGCAGCCCGGACCTTGGGGTGGGCTACGAGCAGTACTTC. Translation gives CASSPDLGVGYEQYF.

J is TRBJ1-4 and V is TRBV7-9, with D hard to call. The CDR3 has 17 amino acids. Germline loops: CDR1 SEHNR, CDR2 FQNEAQ (reference sequence). Trimming took 6 bases from V and 3 from J, leaving 20 bases between them. The CDR3, as DNA: TGTGCCAGCAGTATTATTACCGGGGAAGGGTCTAATGAAAAACTGTTTTTT. As protein: CASSIITGEGSNEKLFF.

The chain couples TRBV7-9 to TRBJ2-7; D unclear. CDR3 length equals 13 residues. CDR1 SEHNR and CDR2 FQNEAQ come from the germline V gene (reference sequence). V lost 5 bases and J lost 6, with 14 bases in between. The CDR3 DNA is TGTGCCAGCAGCACCCCCTCCCTTTTCGAGCAGTACTTC. Residues: CASSTPSLFEQYF.

The V gene is TRBV10-3, the J gene TRBJ2-1; D is unresolved. Per the germline V gene, CDR1 is ENHRY and CDR2 is SYGVKD. The CDR3 sequence is 14 residues long. V was shortened by 3 bases and J by 4 bases, with 10 bases between the two germline ends. The CDR3 DNA reads as TGTGCCATCAGTGATTTGGACGAATACAATGAGCAGTTCTTC. Encoded protein: CAISDLDEYNEQFF.

The gene calls are TRBV9 and TRBJ1-2; the D is unclear. Per germline, CDR1 SGDLS and CDR2 YYNGEE. Trimming took 0 bases from V and 7 from J, leaving 13 bases between them. The CDR3 consists of 14 residues. Here the CDR3 DNA reads TGTGCCAGCAGCGTAGGAGACAAGACGGGTGGCTACACCTTC. Residues: CASSVGDKTGGYTF.

The gene calls are TRBV5-6 and TRBJ1-2; TRBD1 matches at 10 bases. This CDR3 has 15 amino acids. Trimming removed 4 bases from V and 4 bases from J; junction bases left unmatched: 7. Germline CDR1 and CDR2: SGHDT and YYEEEE. For the CDR3, the DNA is TGTGCCAGCAGCCCATGGACAGGGGGTGGCTATGGCTACACCTTC. Residues: CASSPWTGGGYGYTF.

This clone showed up just a few times. An end of the junction does not agree with germline; a read error may underlie this. The chain joins TRBV5-1 to TRBJ2-7, with TRBD2 as a possible D gene (5 bases). Germline CDR1 and CDR2: SGHRS and YFSETQ. This CDR3 is 13 amino acids long. CDR3 sequence reads: CASSSWGAYEQYF. CDR3 coding DNA: TGTGCCAGCAGCAGTTGGGGAGCCTACGAGCAGTACTTC. Supplemented by reference TRBV5-1 and TRBJ2-7, the full variable domain reads KAGVTQTPRYLIKTRGQQVTLSCSPISGHRSVSWYQQTPGQGLQFLFEYFSETQRNKGNFPGRFSGRQFSNSRSEMNVSTLELGDSALYLCASSSWGAYEQYFGPGTRLTVT.

This sequence joins TRBV5-1 and TRBJ1-2, with 9 nucleotides matching TRBD1. The CDR3 runs to 16 residues. CDR1 and CDR2 from the germline V gene are SGHRS and YFSETQ. V dropped 3 bases and J dropped 8; count of bases not matched to a gene: 14. Written as DNA, the CDR3 is TGCGCCAGCAGCTGGACCACAGGGGGCTACATGGGAGGCTACACCTTC. Amino acids: CASSWTTGGYMGGYTF.